The clone carrying this T cell receptor (beta chain) has a count of ten or more. Its antigen is undetermined. The data derive from a study of T cells in Graves' hyperthyroidism and ophthalmopathy. The length of the CDR3 is 15 residues. Losses at the gene ends were 2 bases for V and 7 bases for J; bases not matched to a gene: 4. Researchers amplified the TCR beta CDR3 regions from RNA transcripts. First-round RT-PCR with HTBI primers amplified the TCR CDR3 region. TCRdb analysed the multiplex PCR reads with MiXCR anew, one entry per CDR3 protein. The data show roughly 600,000 distinct CDR3 sequences, approximately 15% seen once. Isolation of PBMCs was performed on 9.5 to 10 ml fresh peripheral blood. Study-level findings and limits: The majority of expanded thyroid clonotypes above 0.001 also appeared in blood. Ophthalmopathy was told apart from stable hyperthyroidism by a 13 V-J model.

The chain links TRBV12-3 or TRBV12-4 to TRBJ2-3; TRBD1 agrees at 12 bases. Source material: blood. The receptor was derived from a woman aged 50 to 65 with Graves' ophthalmopathy. The CDR3 is CASSLKGQGAYTQYF. CDR3 bases: TGTGCCAGCAGTTTAAAGGGACAGGGGGCCTATACGCAGTATTTT.